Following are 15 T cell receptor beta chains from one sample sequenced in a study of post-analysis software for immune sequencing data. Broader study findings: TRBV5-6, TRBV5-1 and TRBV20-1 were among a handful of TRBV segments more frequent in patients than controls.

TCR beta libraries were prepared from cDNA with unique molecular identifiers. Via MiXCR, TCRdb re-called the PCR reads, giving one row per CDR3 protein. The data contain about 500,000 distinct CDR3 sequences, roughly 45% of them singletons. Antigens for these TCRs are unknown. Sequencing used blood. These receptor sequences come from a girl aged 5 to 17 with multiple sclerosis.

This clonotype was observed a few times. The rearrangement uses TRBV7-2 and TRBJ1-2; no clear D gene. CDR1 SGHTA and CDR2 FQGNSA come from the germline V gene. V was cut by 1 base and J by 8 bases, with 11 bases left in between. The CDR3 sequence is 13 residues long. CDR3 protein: CASSLDELQGYTF. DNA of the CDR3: TGTGCCAGCAGCTTAGACGAACTGCAGGGCTACACCTTC. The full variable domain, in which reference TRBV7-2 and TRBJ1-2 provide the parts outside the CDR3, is GAGVSQSPSNKVTEKGKDVELRCDPISGHTALYWYRQSLGQGLEFLIYFQGNSAPDKSGLPSDRFSAERTGGSVSTLTIQRTQQEDSAVYLCASSLDELQGYTFGSGTRLTVV.

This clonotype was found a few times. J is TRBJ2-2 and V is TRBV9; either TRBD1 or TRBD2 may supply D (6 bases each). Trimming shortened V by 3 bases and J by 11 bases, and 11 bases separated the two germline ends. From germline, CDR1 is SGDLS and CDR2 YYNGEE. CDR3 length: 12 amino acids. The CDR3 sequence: CASSAIGGELFF. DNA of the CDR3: TGTGCCAGCAGCGCAATCGGGGGCGAGCTGTTTTTT.

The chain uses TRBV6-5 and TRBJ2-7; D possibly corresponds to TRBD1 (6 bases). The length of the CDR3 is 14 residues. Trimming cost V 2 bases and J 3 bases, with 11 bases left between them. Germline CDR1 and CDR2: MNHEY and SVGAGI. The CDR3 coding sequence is TGTGCCAGCAGTTACCATAACAGGGACTACGAGCAGTACTTC. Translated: CASSYHNRDYEQYF.

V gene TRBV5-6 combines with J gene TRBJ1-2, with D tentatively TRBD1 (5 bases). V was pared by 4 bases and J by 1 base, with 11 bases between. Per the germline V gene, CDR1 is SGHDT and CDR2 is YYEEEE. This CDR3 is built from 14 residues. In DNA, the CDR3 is TGTGCCAGCAGCGTGGGGACGGATAACTATGGCTACACCTTC. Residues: CASSVGTDNYGYTF.

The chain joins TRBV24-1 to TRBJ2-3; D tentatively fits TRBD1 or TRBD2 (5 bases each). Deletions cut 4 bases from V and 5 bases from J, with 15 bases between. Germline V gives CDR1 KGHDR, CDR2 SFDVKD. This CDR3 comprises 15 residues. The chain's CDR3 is CATSESGAREDTQYF. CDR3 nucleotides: TGTGCCACCAGTGAATCCGGGGCTAGGGAAGATACGCAGTATTTT.

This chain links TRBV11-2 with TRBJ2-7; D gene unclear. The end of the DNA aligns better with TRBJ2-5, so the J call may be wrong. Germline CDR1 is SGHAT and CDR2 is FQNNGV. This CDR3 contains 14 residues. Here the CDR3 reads CASSSQALRETQYF. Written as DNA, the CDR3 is TGTGCCAGCAGCTCGCAAGCTTTAAGGGAGACCCAGTACTTC.

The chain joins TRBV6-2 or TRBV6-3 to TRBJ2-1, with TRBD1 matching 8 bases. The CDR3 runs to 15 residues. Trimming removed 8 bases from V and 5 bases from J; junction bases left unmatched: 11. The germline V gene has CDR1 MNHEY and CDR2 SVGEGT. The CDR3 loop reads CASGQTGEHHNEQFF. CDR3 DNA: TGTGCCAGCGGCCAGACAGGGGAGCATCACAATGAGCAGTTCTTC.

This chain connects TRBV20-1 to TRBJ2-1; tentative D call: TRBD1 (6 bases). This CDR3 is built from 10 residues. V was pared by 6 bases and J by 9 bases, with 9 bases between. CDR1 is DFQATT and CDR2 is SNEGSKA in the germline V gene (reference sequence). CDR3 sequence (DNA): TGCAGTGCCGCAGGGGCTGAGCAGTTCTTC. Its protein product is CSAAGAEQFF.

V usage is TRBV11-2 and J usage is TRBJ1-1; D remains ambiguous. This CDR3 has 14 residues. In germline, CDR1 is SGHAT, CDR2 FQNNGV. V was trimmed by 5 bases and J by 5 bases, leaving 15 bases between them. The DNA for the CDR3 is TGTGCCAGCAGCGAGGGTCTAGCTCGGACTGAAGCTTTCTTT. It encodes CASSEGLARTEAFF. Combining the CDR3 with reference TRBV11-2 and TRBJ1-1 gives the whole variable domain EAGVAQSPRYKIIEKRQSVAFWCNPISGHATLYWYQQILGQGPKLLIQFQNNGVVDDSQLPKDRFSAERLKGVDSTLKIQPAKLEDSAVYLCASSEGLARTEAFFGQGTRLTVV.

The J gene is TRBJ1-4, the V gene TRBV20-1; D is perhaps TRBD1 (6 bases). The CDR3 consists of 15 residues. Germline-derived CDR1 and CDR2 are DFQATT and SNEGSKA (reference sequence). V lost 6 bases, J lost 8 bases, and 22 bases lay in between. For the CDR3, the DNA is TGCAGTGCCAGCCGCCCGGGAGGGGGTGGAGAAAAACTGTTTTTT. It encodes CSASRPGGGGEKLFF.

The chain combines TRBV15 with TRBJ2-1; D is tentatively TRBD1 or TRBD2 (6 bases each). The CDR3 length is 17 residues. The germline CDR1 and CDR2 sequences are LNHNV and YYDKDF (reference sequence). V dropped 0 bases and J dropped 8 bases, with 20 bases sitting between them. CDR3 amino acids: CATSRDTPGAKIHEQFF. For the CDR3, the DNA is TGTGCCACCAGCAGAGATACCCCGGGGGCGAAAATCCATGAGCAGTTCTTC.

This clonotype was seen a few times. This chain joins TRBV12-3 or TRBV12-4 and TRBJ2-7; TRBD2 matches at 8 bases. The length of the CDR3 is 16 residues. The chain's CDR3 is CAARRPEWTSPHEQYF. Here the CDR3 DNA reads TGTGCAGCTCGGCGGCCCGAGTGGACTAGCCCCCACGAGCAGTACTTC.

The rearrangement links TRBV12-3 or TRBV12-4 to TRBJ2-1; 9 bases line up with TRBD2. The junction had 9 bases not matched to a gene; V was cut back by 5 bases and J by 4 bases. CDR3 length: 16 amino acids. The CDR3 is CASSMLAGAKYNEQFF. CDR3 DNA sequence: TGTGCCAGCAGTATGTTAGCGGGAGCGAAATACAATGAGCAGTTCTTC.

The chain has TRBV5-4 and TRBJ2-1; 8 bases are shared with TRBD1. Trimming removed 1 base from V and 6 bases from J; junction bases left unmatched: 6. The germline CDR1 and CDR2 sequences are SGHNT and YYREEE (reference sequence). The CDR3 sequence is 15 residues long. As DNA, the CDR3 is TGTGCCAGCAGCTTGTGGACAGGGTCGCCCAATGAGCAGTTCTTC. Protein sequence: CASSLWTGSPNEQFF. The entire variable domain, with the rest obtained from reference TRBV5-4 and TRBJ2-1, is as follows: ETGVTQSPTHLIKTRGQQVTLRCSSQSGHNTVSWYQQALGQGPQFIFQYYREEENGRGNFPPRFSGLQFPNYSSELNVNALELDDSALYLCASSLWTGSPNEQFFGPGTRLTVL.

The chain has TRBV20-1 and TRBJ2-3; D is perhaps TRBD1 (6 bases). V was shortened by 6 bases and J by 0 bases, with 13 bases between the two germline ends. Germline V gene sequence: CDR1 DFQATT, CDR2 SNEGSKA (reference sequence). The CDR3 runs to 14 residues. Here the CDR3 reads CSAAGTHSTDTQYF. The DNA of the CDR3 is TGCAGTGCAGCCGGGACACACAGCACAGATACGCAGTATTTT.